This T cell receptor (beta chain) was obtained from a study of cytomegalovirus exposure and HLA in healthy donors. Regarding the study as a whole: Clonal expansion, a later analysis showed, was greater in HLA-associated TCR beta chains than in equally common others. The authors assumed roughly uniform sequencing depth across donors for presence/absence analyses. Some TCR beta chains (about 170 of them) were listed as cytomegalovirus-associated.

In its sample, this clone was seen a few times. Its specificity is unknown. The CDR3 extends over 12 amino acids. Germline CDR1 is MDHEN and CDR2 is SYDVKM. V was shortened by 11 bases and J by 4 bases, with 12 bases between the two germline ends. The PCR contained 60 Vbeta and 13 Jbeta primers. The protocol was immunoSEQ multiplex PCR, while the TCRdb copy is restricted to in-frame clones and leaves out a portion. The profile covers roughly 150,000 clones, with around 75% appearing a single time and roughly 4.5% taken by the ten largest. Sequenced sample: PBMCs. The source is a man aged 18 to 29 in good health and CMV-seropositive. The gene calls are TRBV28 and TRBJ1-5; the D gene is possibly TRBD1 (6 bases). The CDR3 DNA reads TGTGCCTGCTTAGGGGGTAATCAGCCCCAGCATTTT. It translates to CACLGGNQPQHF. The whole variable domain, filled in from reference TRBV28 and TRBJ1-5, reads DVKVTQSSRYLVKRTGEKVFLECVQDMDHENMFWYRQDPGLGLRLIYFSYDVKMKEKGDIPEGYSVSREKKERFSLILESASTNQTSMYLCACLGGNQPQHFGDGTRLSIL.